The 20 T cell receptor beta chains reported below all come from one sample, sequenced in a study of blood T cell repertoires in COVID-19. Sequencing used immunoSEQ multiplex PCR; TCRdb keeps in-frame clones, though not all of them. The sample consists of fewer than 200,000 clones, approximately 86% of them appearing once. Sample: peripheral blood. Receptors originate from a man in his forties or fifties with active or convalescent COVID-19.

This sequence joins TRBV25-1 and TRBJ1-1; 7 bases match TRBD1. J was trimmed by 4 bases and V by 4 bases; bases with no gene match: 9. The CDR3 sequence is 15 residues long. CDR1 MGHDK and CDR2 SYGVNS come from the germline V gene. CDR3 DNA sequence: TGTGCCAGCAGTGGGCGGACAGGTGTCCCCACTGAAGCTTTCTTT. It codes for CASSGRTGVPTEAFF.

The rearrangement joins TRBV30 to TRBJ1-2; possibly TRBD1 for D (6 bases). The germline V gene encodes CDR1 GTSNPN and CDR2 SVGIG (reference sequence). The CDR3 has 16 residues. V was trimmed by 8 bases and J by 3 bases, leaving 25 bases between them. Written as DNA, the CDR3 is TGTGCCCATCAGAACCAACAGGGAGAATTCTACTATGGCTACACCTTC. This gives the protein CAHQNQQGEFYYGYTF.

This clone was counted once. The J gene is TRBJ1-4, the V gene TRBV14; D is perhaps TRBD1 (5 bases). The CDR3 runs 16 residues. Trimming left V 2 bases short and J 5 bases short, with 15 bases between. Germline V gives CDR1 SGHDN, CDR2 FVKESK. The CDR3 DNA sequence: TGTGCCAGCAGCCAAACCGGAAGGGGCTCCAATGAAAAACTGTTTTTT. It specifies CASSQTGRGSNEKLFF.

The V gene is TRBV28, the J gene TRBJ1-6; a weak D match, TRBD1 (5 bases). Germline CDR1 is MDHEN and CDR2 is SYDVKM. This CDR3 spans 14 amino acids. V shed 3 bases and J shed 9 bases, with 12 bases lying between them. CDR3 amino acids: CASSLTVSGSPLHF. The CDR3, as DNA: TGTGCCAGCAGTTTGACAGTATCTGGTTCACCCCTCCACTTT.

The rearrangement joins TRBV28 to TRBJ1-1, with 9 bases identical to TRBD1. The CDR3 contains 12 residues. The germline V gene has CDR1 MDHEN and CDR2 SYDVKM. Trimming at V came to 7 bases and at J to 9 bases, leaving 6 bases not matched to a gene. The CDR3 DNA follows: TGTGCCAGCACCCCGGGACAGGGTAAAGCTTTCTTT. Translated, it gives CASTPGQGKAFF.

The J gene is TRBJ1-4, the V gene TRBV19; D is undetermined. The germline V gene has CDR1 LNHDA and CDR2 SQIVND (reference sequence). Trimming stripped 5 bases from V and 4 bases from J, with 17 bases between. The CDR3 runs to 16 residues. CDR3 DNA: TGTGCCAGTAGTGTCGTATCCGGGAGCATTAATGAAAAACTGTTTTTT. Translating it yields CASSVVSGSINEKLFF.

The chain is built from TRBV7-2 and TRBJ1-1; a weak D match, TRBD1 (6 bases). Trimming stripped 5 bases from V and 2 bases from J, with 12 bases between. CDR1 is SGHTA and CDR2 is FQGNSA in the germline V gene. This CDR3 is 14 amino acids long. CDR3 sequence: CASSQIGTNTEAFF. For the CDR3, the DNA is TGTGCCAGCAGCCAAATTGGGACAAACACTGAAGCTTTCTTT.

The rearrangement joins TRBV6-5 to TRBJ1-3, with D possibly matching TRBD1 (6 bases). Germline V gene lookup returns CDR1 MNHEY and CDR2 SVGAGI. Trimming took off 8 bases at V and 4 bases at J, with 12 bases between the two ends. The CDR3 spans 13 residues. This chain's CDR3 is CASLIQGGNTIYF. DNA of the CDR3: TGTGCCAGCCTCATCCAGGGGGGAAACACCATATATTTT.

The CDR3 spells CASSPVGGPGNQPQHF. In DNA form, the CDR3 reads TGTGCCAGCAGCCCCGTGGGGGGGCCTGGCAATCAGCCCCAGCATTTT. This sequence joins TRBV7-8 and TRBJ1-5; maybe TRBD1 (6 bases). The V gene's germline CDR1 is SGHVS and CDR2 FQNEAQ. V was trimmed by 5 bases and J by 2 bases, leaving 16 bases between them. The CDR3 totals 16 residues. Looking up the rest from reference TRBV7-8 and TRBJ1-5 gives the full variable domain: GAGVSQSPRYKVAKRGQDVALRCDPISGHVSLFWYQQALGQGPEFLTYFQNEAQLDKSGLPSDRFFAERPEGSVSTLKIQRTQQEDSAVYLCASSPVGGPGNQPQHFGDGTRLSIL.

J is TRBJ1-2 and V is TRBV9; no clear D. Trimming cost V 0 bases and J 5 bases, with 5 bases left between them. The CDR3 is 12 amino acids. Germline V gives CDR1 SGDLS, CDR2 YYNGEE. This CDR3 is CASSVDQYGYTF. DNA for the CDR3: TGTGCCAGCAGCGTAGATCAGTATGGCTACACCTTC.

The J gene is TRBJ2-6, the V gene TRBV27; D remains unclear. V gave up 6 bases and J gave up 0 bases, with 9 bases separating them. This CDR3 has 15 residues. CDR1 and CDR2 (germline): MNHEY, SMNVEV (reference sequence). CDR3 loop: CASSYSYSGANVLTF. In DNA form, the CDR3 reads TGTGCCAGCAGCTACTCTTACTCTGGGGCCAACGTCCTGACTTTC.

Worth noting for this clone: At the DNA level, this CDR3 is encoded by other sequences in the same sample as well. The rearrangement links TRBV5-1 to TRBJ2-1; D remains unclear. V dropped 0 bases and J dropped 0 bases, with 4 bases sitting between them. The CDR3 sequence is 14 residues long. Per germline, CDR1 SGHRS and CDR2 YFSETQ. CDR3 nucleotides: TGCGCCAGCAGCTTGGACAGCTCCTACAATGAGCAGTTCTTC. This translates into CASSLDSSYNEQFF.

The rearrangement joins TRBV27 to TRBJ1-5; tentatively, D is TRBD1 (5 bases). Trimming shortened V by 6 bases and J by 3 bases, and 15 bases separated the two germline ends. CDR1 and CDR2 (germline): MNHEY, SMNVEV (reference sequence). The CDR3 consists of 15 residues. The DNA of the CDR3 is TGTGCCAGCAGGCCACGTTGGGGGGACAATCAGCCCCAGCATTTT. Encoded protein: CASRPRWGDNQPQHF.

The gene calls are TRBV11-2 and TRBJ1-4; unclear D gene. With 3 bases removed from V and 4 bases from J, the gap between germline ends came to 9 bases. The length of the CDR3 is 14 residues. The V gene's germline CDR1 is SGHAT and CDR2 FQNNGV. The CDR3 loop is CASSFEGYNEKLFF. Written as DNA, the CDR3 is TGTGCCAGCAGCTTTGAGGGCTATAATGAAAAACTGTTTTTT.

The genes are TRBV9 and TRBJ2-1; 7 nucleotides match TRBD1. The CDR3 is 15 amino acids. The germline V gene has CDR1 SGDLS and CDR2 YYNGEE. The junction had 6 bases not matched to a gene; V was cut back by 4 bases and J by 2 bases. In DNA form, the CDR3 reads TGTGCCAGCAGCCCCGGGACAGTCGCCTACAATGAGCAGTTCTTC. This sequence encodes CASSPGTVAYNEQFF.

The CDR3 DNA sequence: TGTGCCAGCAGGAAGAGCGGCACTGAAGCTTTCTTT. Its translation is CASRKSGTEAFF. This chain joins TRBV28 and TRBJ1-1; D call uncertain. Germline V CDR1 and CDR2: MDHEN, SYDVKM. V was shortened by 6 bases and J by 4 bases, with 9 bases between the two germline ends. The CDR3 sequence is 12 residues long. The variable domain in full, completed from reference TRBV28 and TRBJ1-1, reads DVKVTQSSRYLVKRTGEKVFLECVQDMDHENMFWYRQDPGLGLRLIYFSYDVKMKEKGDIPEGYSVSREKKERFSLILESASTNQTSMYLCASRKSGTEAFFGQGTRLTVV.

The chain employs TRBV5-6 and TRBJ1-2; D gene ambiguous. This CDR3 is built from 13 residues. CDR1 is SGHDT and CDR2 is YYEEEE in the germline V gene. Trimming shortened V by 1 base and J by 2 bases, and 6 bases separated the two germline ends. The CDR3 reads CASSLPGNYGYTF. DNA of the CDR3: TGTGCCAGCAGCTTGCCGGGAAACTATGGCTACACCTTC.

The chain couples TRBV28 to TRBJ2-1; no definite D call. Deletions cut 3 bases from V and 5 bases from J, with 11 bases between. The CDR3 totals 14 residues. Germline V lookup: CDR1 MDHEN, CDR2 SYDVKM. The CDR3 bases are TGTGCCAGCAGTTTTGTTGTCAGAAACAATGAGCAGTTCTTC. Protein product: CASSFVVRNNEQFF. The entire variable domain, with the rest obtained from reference TRBV28 and TRBJ2-1, is as follows: DVKVTQSSRYLVKRTGEKVFLECVQDMDHENMFWYRQDPGLGLRLIYFSYDVKMKEKGDIPEGYSVSREKKERFSLILESASTNQTSMYLCASSFVVRNNEQFFGPGTRLTVL.

The chain uses TRBV6-6 and TRBJ1-2; 11 bases are a match to TRBD1. V shed 6 bases and J 5 bases; nucleotides not matched to a gene: 11. Germline V gene sequence: CDR1 MNHNY, CDR2 SVGAGI (reference sequence). CDR3 size: 16 residues. CDR3 loop: CASRQGGTGGIYGYTF. The CDR3 DNA sequence: TGTGCCAGCAGGCAGGGGGGGACAGGGGGTATATATGGCTACACCTTC.

This clone was observed once. Different DNA sequences within this sample yield the same CDR3. The chain has TRBV30 and TRBJ2-5, with D tentatively TRBD2 (5 bases). This CDR3 contains 11 residues. Germline values: CDR1 GTSNPN, CDR2 SVGIG (reference sequence). With 1 base removed from V and 5 bases from J, the gap between germline ends came to 5 bases. CDR3 in amino acids: CAWSAGETQYF. The CDR3, as DNA: TGTGCCTGGAGTGCGGGGGAGACCCAGTACTTC.